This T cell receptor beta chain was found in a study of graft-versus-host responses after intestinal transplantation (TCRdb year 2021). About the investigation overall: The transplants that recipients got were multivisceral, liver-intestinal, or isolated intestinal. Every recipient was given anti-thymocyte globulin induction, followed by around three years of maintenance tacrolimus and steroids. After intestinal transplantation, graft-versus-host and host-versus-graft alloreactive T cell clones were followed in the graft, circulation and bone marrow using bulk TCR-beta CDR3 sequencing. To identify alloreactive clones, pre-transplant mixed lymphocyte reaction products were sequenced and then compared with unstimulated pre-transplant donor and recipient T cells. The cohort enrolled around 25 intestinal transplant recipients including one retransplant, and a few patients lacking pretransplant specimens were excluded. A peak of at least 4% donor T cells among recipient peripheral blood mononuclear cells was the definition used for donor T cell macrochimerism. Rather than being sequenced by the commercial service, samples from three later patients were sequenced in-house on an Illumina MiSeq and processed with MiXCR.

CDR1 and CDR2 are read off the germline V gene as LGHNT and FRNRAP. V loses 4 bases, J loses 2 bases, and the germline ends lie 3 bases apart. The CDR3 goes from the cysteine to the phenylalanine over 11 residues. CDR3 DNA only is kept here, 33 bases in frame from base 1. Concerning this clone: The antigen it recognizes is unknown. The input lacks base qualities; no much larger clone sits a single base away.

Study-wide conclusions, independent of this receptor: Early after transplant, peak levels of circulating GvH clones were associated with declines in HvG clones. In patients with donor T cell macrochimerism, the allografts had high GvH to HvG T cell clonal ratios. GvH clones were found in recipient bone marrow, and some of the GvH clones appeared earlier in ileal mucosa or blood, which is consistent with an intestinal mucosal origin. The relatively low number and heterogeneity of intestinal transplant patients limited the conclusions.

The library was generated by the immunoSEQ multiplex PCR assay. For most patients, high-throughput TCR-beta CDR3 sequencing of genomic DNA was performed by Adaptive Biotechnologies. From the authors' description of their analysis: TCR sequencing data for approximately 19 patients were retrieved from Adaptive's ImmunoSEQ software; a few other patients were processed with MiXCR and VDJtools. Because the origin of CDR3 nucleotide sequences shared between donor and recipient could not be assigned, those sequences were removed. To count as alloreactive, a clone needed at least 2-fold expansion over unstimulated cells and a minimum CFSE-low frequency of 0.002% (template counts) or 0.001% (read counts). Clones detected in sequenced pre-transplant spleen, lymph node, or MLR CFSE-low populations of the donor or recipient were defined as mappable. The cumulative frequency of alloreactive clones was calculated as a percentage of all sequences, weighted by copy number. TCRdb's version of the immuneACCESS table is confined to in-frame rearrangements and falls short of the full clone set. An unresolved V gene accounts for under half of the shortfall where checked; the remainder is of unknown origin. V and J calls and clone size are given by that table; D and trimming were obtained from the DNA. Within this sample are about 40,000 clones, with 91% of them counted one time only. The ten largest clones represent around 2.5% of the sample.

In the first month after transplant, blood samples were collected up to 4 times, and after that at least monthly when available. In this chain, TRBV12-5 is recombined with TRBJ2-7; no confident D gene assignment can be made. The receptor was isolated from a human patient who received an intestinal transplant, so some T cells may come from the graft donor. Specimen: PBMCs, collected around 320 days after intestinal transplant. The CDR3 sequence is CASGYTYEQYF. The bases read TGTGCTAGTGGTTACACCTACGAGCAGTACTTC.